The sequence of this TCR beta chain was determined in a study of blood T cells in healthy people across ages. The study's findings and limits: With age, beta diversity per million T cells declined roughly linearly, significantly by 40 to 50. PBMCs were not sorted, which prevented a conclusive comparison of naive versus antigen-experienced cells. Naive T cell percentage showed a strong correlation with the diversity of TCR beta.

For the second PCR, which ran for about 6 to 11 cycles, a sample-barcoded 5' primer and a J-beta primer mix were used. MiXCR, run by TCRdb on the 5' RACE reads, gives a single entry per CDR3 protein. This sample has nearly 800,000 distinct CDR3 sequences; roughly three fifths occur once, and the top ten carry approximately 24%. In regard to this clonotype: Its antigen is unknown.

Between the trimmed V and J ends, which lost 5 bases and 2 bases, there was a span of 15 bases. Germline CDR1 and CDR2: SEHNR and FQNEAQ (reference sequence). The CDR3 runs to 15 residues. The V gene is TRBV7-9, the J gene TRBJ1-2; D perhaps matches TRBD1 (5 bases). The sample was blood. This receptor was obtained from a man aged 40-49 years in good health. The chain's CDR3 is CASSPKGEPNYGYTF. DNA for the CDR3: TGTGCCAGCAGCCCGAAAGGGGAACCAAACTATGGCTACACCTTC.